The 23 T cell receptor beta chains given below trace back to one sample, sequenced in a study of T cell changes during pregnancy in multiple sclerosis. Only in-frame clones appear in the TCRdb table, and some are missing; sequencing was by immunoSEQ multiplex PCR. The sample has 65,000 to 90,000 clones, about 91% seen once. The source was PBMCs, collected in the first trimester of pregnancy. These receptors all stem from a female donor in good health, serving as a control in a pregnancy study. Some clones in this sample may be carry-over from other donors' samples.

The chain has TRBV4-2 and TRBJ2-2, with a possible D match to TRBD1 (6 bases). V dropped 0 bases and J dropped 7 bases, with 15 bases sitting between them. Germline values: CDR1 LGHNA, CDR2 YNFKEQ. The CDR3 is 16 amino acids. CDR3 sequence reads: CASSQDTGSKIGELFF. The CDR3 nucleotides read TGTGCCAGCAGCCAAGATACAGGGTCTAAAATCGGGGAGCTGTTTTTT.

V is TRBV18 and J is TRBJ2-7, with TRBD1 matching 8 bases. The CDR3 sequence is 15 residues long. Per germline, CDR1 KGHSH and CDR2 LQKENI. Germline trimming cut 4 bases from V and 2 bases from J; bases unmatched to any gene: 7. This chain's CDR3 is CASSLGTGEPYEQYF. The CDR3 DNA reads as TGTGCCAGCTCACTTGGGACAGGTGAGCCCTACGAGCAGTACTTC.

This clone has just one count. The chain recombines TRBV6-6 with TRBJ2-5; 9 bases agree with TRBD2. CDR1 is MNHNY and CDR2 is SVGAGI in the germline V gene (reference sequence). This CDR3 has 14 amino acids. V lost 10 bases, J lost 1 base, and 7 bases stayed unmatched. The DNA of the CDR3 is TGTGCCACTAGACTAGCGGAAATCCAAGAGACCCAGTACTTC. Residues: CATRLAEIQETQYF.

The chain combines TRBV6-1 with TRBJ2-7, with TRBD1 identical over 7 bases. Germline values: CDR1 MNHNS, CDR2 SASEGT. Germline trimming cut 8 bases from V and 6 bases from J; bases unmatched to any gene: 13. The CDR3 loop spans 14 amino acids. The CDR3 DNA follows: TGTGCCAGCGAACCCGGGACAGAGGCCAGCGAGCAGTACTTC. Amino acids: CASEPGTEASEQYF.

The chain couples TRBV28 to TRBJ2-2; a weak D match, TRBD1 (5 bases). Germline V CDR1 and CDR2: MDHEN, SYDVKM. V lost 3 bases and J 4 bases, leaving 12 bases between the germline ends. The CDR3 length is 15 residues. In DNA, the CDR3 is TGTGCCAGCAGTTTCCGACAGTACCTCACCGGGGAGCTGTTTTTT. It specifies CASSFRQYLTGELFF.

The chain has TRBV28 and TRBJ1-4; no definite D call. Germline V gene data show CDR1 as MDHEN and CDR2 as SYDVKM. CDR3 length: 14 residues. Trimming shortened V by 7 bases and J by 6 bases, and 15 bases separated the two germline ends. The CDR3 is CASKMYESHEKLFF. The CDR3 region has the DNA TGTGCCAGCAAAATGTATGAGTCGCATGAAAAACTGTTTTTT.

The chain carries TRBV30 and TRBJ2-1; 8 bases line up with TRBD2. CDR3 length: 16 amino acids. The junction had 11 bases not matched to a gene; V was cut back by 0 bases and J by 7 bases. The V gene's germline CDR1 is GTSNPN and CDR2 SVGIG (reference sequence). CDR3 protein: CAWSVRRTSRDNEQFF. The CDR3 nucleotides read TGTGCCTGGAGTGTACGTAGGACTAGCAGGGATAATGAGCAGTTCTTC. Together with reference TRBV30 and TRBJ2-1, the CDR3 gives the full variable domain: SQTIHQWPATLVQPVGSPLSLECTVEGTSNPNLYWYRQAAGRGLQLLFYSVGIGQISSEVPQNLSASRPQDRQFILSSKKLLLSDSGFYLCAWSVRRTSRDNEQFFGPGTRLTVL.

The rearrangement joins TRBV29-1 to TRBJ1-6, with D maybe TRBD1 (5 bases). The germline V and J ends were trimmed by 7 bases and 6 bases, with 13 bases remaining between them. The CDR3 length is 13 residues. Germline V CDR1 and CDR2: SQVTM, ANQGSEA. The CDR3 region is CSAGGGANSPLHF. CDR3 sequence (DNA): TGCAGCGCCGGCGGGGGTGCTAATTCACCCCTCCACTTT.

The rearrangement joins TRBV11-3 to TRBJ2-3; possible D gene TRBD2, 6 bases. CDR1 and CDR2 (germline): SGHNT, YENEEA. This CDR3 comprises 15 residues. V gave up 5 bases and J gave up 1 base, with 13 bases separating them. CDR3 amino acids: CASSPSGLGTDTQYF. The CDR3 region has the DNA TGTGCCAGCAGCCCCTCGGGACTTGGCACAGATACGCAGTATTTT. Drawing the rest from reference TRBV11-3 and TRBJ2-3, the complete variable domain is EAGVVQSPRYKIIEKKQPVAFWCNPISGHNTLYWYLQNLGQGPELLIRYENEEAVDDSQLPKDRFSAERLKGVDSTLKIQPAELGDSAVYLCASSPSGLGTDTQYFGPGTRLTVL.

The chain joins TRBV11-2 to TRBJ2-1; tentative D call: TRBD2 (7 bases). V shed 5 bases and J shed 3 bases, with 14 bases lying between them. Germline lookup yields CDR1 SGHAT and CDR2 FQNNGV. The CDR3 runs to 15 residues. The DNA of the CDR3 is TGTGCCAGCAGCCCAGGGGACTACCTCTACAATGAGCAGTTCTTC. Translation: CASSPGDYLYNEQFF.

This rearrangement joins TRBV18 to TRBJ1-2, with D possibly being TRBD1 (6 bases). Trimming shortened V by 4 bases and J by 13 bases, and 19 bases separated the two germline ends. Germline V gives CDR1 KGHSH, CDR2 LQKENI. There are 13 residues in the CDR3. In DNA, the CDR3 is TGTGCCAGCTCACGTCCCGGGACAACGGGTTGCACCTTC. Translating it yields CASSRPGTTGCTF.

The chain combines TRBV7-2 with TRBJ2-1; possible D gene TRBD2, 5 bases. V was shortened by 0 bases and J by 6 bases, with 9 bases between the two germline ends. Germline lookup yields CDR1 SGHTA and CDR2 FQGNSA. This CDR3 is 14 amino acids long. The DNA for the CDR3 is TGTGCCAGCAGCTTAGCGATCGAGGGCAATGAGCAGTTCTTC. Protein: CASSLAIEGNEQFF.

This sequence joins TRBV5-1 and TRBJ1-1, with D tentatively TRBD1 (6 bases). In germline, CDR1 is SGHRS, CDR2 YFSETQ. V was shortened by 4 bases and J by 0 bases, with 10 bases between the two germline ends. This CDR3 spans 14 amino acids. CDR3 residues: CASSQGTVNTEAFF. The DNA for the CDR3 is TGCGCCAGCAGCCAGGGGACGGTGAACACTGAAGCTTTCTTT. The full variable domain, with the rest looked up from reference TRBV5-1 and TRBJ1-1, is KAGVTQTPRYLIKTRGQQVTLSCSPISGHRSVSWYQQTPGQGLQFLFEYFSETQRNKGNFPGRFSGRQFSNSRSEMNVSTLELGDSALYLCASSQGTVNTEAFFGQGTRLTVV.

The CDR3 loop is CASSPGVPTDTQYF. The CDR3 DNA follows: TGTGCCAGCAGCCCGGGGGTTCCCACAGATACGCAGTATTTT. The chain combines TRBV7-3 with TRBJ2-3, with a tentative D call TRBD2 (6 bases). This CDR3 comprises 14 residues. The germline V and J ends were trimmed by 5 bases and 2 bases, with 11 bases remaining between them. CDR1 is SGHTA, CDR2 FQGTGA, per germline.

This chain joins TRBV18 and TRBJ2-5; D is unresolved. The end of the DNA is better explained by TRBJ2-7, so the J call may be wrong. The CDR3 sequence is 14 residues long. Looked up from germline, CDR1 is KGHSH and CDR2 is LQKENI. The chain's CDR3 is CASSPPSSLYEQYF. The CDR3 DNA sequence: TGTGCCAGCTCACCACCTTCCTCACTCTACGAGCAGTACTTC.

V usage is TRBV29-1 and J usage is TRBJ2-5; 7 bases are shared with TRBD2. Germline V CDR1 and CDR2: SQVTM, ANQGSEA. This CDR3 region has 12 residues. J lost 5 bases, V lost 4 bases, and 4 bases had no gene match. CDR3 sequence (DNA): TGCAGCGTTGCGGGGGGTGGGGAGACCCAGTACTTC. Translating gives CSVAGGGETQYF. Full variable domain (outside the CDR3, taken from reference TRBV29-1 and TRBJ2-5): SAVISQKPSRDICQRGTSLTIQCQVDSQVTMMFWYRQQPGQSLTLIATANQGSEATYESGFVIDKFPISRPNLTFSTLTVSNMSPEDSSIYLCSVAGGGETQYFGPGTRLLVL.

J is TRBJ1-2 and V is TRBV6-5; 10 nucleotides line up with TRBD1. The CDR3 covers 16 residues. V shed 3 bases, J shed 7 bases, and the junction held 11 bases outside the gene matches. The germline gives CDR1 MNHEY, CDR2 SVGAGI. The CDR3 sequence: CASSYNSVTGGSGYTF. CDR3 sequence (DNA): TGTGCCAGCAGTTATAACAGCGTGACAGGGGGCTCTGGCTACACCTTC.

The chain carries TRBV19 and TRBJ1-2; D is ambiguous. V shed 6 bases and J shed 6 bases, with 11 bases lying between them. Germline V CDR1 and CDR2: LNHDA, SQIVND (reference sequence). The CDR3 length is 12 residues. CDR3 nucleotide sequence: TGTGCCAGTAGGAACCCGGGTGATGGCTACACCTTC. Protein product: CASRNPGDGYTF.

The CDR3 coding sequence is TGTGCCAGCAGCTTAGATGTTCGGGTGAACACTGAAGCTTTCTTT. Protein product: CASSLDVRVNTEAFF. This chain links TRBV7-8 with TRBJ1-1; D call uncertain. The germline V gene has CDR1 SGHVS and CDR2 FQNEAQ. The CDR3 has 15 residues. V was trimmed by 1 base and J by 0 bases, leaving 9 bases between them.

CDR3 region: CASSQLANSYNEQFF. The CDR3 nucleotides read TGCGCCAGCAGCCAACTAGCGAACTCCTACAATGAGCAGTTCTTC. The chain couples TRBV4-1 to TRBJ2-1; the D gene is possibly TRBD2 (6 bases). V lost 2 bases and J 0 bases, leaving 8 bases between the germline ends. In germline, CDR1 is MGHRA, CDR2 YSYEKL. This CDR3 region has 15 residues.

The J gene is TRBJ2-3, the V gene TRBV7-2, with 11 nucleotides matching TRBD2. The CDR3 totals 14 residues. Trimming at V came to 5 bases and at J to 5 bases, leaving 3 bases not matched to a gene. Germline CDR1 is SGHTA and CDR2 is FQGNSA. CDR3 nucleotides: TGTGCCAGCAGCCCCCTAGCGGGAGGAGATACGCAGTATTTT. It translates to CASSPLAGGDTQYF.

The table lists this clone with a count of one. The rearrangement joins TRBV28 to TRBJ1-4; the D gene is possibly TRBD1 (5 bases). Germline V CDR1 and CDR2: MDHEN, SYDVKM. This CDR3 is 15 amino acids long. The V gene lost 5 bases and the J gene lost 5 bases, with 15 bases spanning the gap. As DNA, the CDR3 is TGTGCCAGCAGTGACAGACGGCCTCAGAATGAAAAACTGTTTTTT. Translated, it gives CASSDRRPQNEKLFF.

In its sample, this clone was seen once. This sequence joins TRBV7-8 and TRBJ2-5; D may be TRBD2 (6 bases). V was cut by 1 base and J by 7 bases, with 13 bases left in between. CDR1 SGHVS and CDR2 FQNEAQ come from the germline V gene. The CDR3 has 14 amino acids. CDR3 bases: TGTGCCAGCAGCTTAGTCGGCTTGGGAGGGACCCAGTACTTC. Its protein product is CASSLVGLGGTQYF.